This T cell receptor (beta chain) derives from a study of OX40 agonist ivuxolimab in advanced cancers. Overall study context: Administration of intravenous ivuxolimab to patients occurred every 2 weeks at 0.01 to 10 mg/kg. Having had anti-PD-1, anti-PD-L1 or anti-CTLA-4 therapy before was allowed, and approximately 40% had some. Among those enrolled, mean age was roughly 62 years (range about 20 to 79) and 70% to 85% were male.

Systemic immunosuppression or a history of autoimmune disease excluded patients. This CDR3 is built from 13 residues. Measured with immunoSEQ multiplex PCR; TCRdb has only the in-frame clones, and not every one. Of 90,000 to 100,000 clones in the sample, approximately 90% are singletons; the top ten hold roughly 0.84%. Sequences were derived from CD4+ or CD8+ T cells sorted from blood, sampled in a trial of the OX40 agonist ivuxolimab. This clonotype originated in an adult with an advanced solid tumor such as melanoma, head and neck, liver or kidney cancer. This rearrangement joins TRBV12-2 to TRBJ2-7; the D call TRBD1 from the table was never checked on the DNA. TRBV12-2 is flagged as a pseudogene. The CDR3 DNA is TGTGCAATGAGGAGACAGCAATTCTACGAGCAGTACTTC. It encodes CAMRRQQFYEQYF.